Listed below are T cell receptor beta chains from one sample, sequenced in a study of T cell responses to AZD1222 COVID-19 vaccine. The assay was immunoSEQ multiplex PCR, and TCRdb's table has in-frame clones only and misses some. The sample has about 150,000 clones; just under 95% are singletons. This material consisted of peripheral blood, taken on day 0 of AZD1222 vaccination. The receptors come from an adult in good health. Each CDR3 is given with its conserved first and last residue. The order of the fields is V gene, clone size, D gene, J gene, CDR3 protein, CDR3 DNA. D genes are given only for firm matches. Size tells how often a clone was seen (once, few, many) or the class of an expanded clone, and some rows leave it out.

v_gene: TRBV24-1
abundance: -
d_gene: TRBD2
j_gene: TRBJ2-2
CDR3aa: CATSDAGTSGNTGELFF
CDR3nt: TGTGCCACCAGTGACGCCGGGACTAGCGGCAACACCGGGGAGCTGTTTTTT

v_gene: TRBV2
abundance: -
d_gene: -
j_gene: TRBJ1-2
CDR3aa: CASKRTVLIAGGYTF
CDR3nt: TGTGCCAGCAAGCGGACAGTCTTGATCGCTGGAGGCTACACCTTC

v_gene: TRBV28
abundance: -
d_gene: -
j_gene: TRBJ1-3
CDR3aa: CATTWAGDTIYF
CDR3nt: TGTGCCACCACTTGGGCCGGGGACACCATATATTTT

v_gene: TRBV5-1
abundance: once
d_gene: -
j_gene: TRBJ1-3
CDR3aa: CASSLEPSPGNTIYF
CDR3nt: TGCGCCAGCAGCTTGGAACCCAGTCCAGGAAACACCATATATTTT

v_gene: TRBV2
abundance: -
d_gene: -
j_gene: TRBJ2-1
CDR3aa: CASSVSQGNEQFF
CDR3nt: TGTGCCAGCAGTGTTTCCCAAGGGAATGAGCAGTTCTTC

v_gene: TRBV19
abundance: -
d_gene: -
j_gene: TRBJ2-5
CDR3aa: CASSIGGRGDGETQYF
CDR3nt: TGTGCCAGTAGTATAGGAGGCAGGGGGGATGGAGAGACCCAGTACTTC

v_gene: TRBV5-8
abundance: -
d_gene: TRBD2
j_gene: TRBJ2-3
CDR3aa: CASSLSGAGGTDTQYF
CDR3nt: TGTGCCAGCAGCTTAAGCGGGGCCGGGGGCACAGATACGCAGTATTTT

v_gene: TRBV11-2
abundance: -
d_gene: -
j_gene: TRBJ1-1
CDR3aa: CASSLDTEAFF
CDR3nt: TGTGCCAGCAGCTTGGACACTGAAGCTTTCTTT

v_gene: TRBV7-2
abundance: -
d_gene: TRBD2
j_gene: TRBJ2-3
CDR3aa: CASRPGRAETQYF
CDR3nt: TGTGCCAGCAGGCCCGGGAGGGCCGAGACGCAGTATTTT

v_gene: TRBV12-5
abundance: -
d_gene: TRBD1
j_gene: TRBJ1-6
CDR3aa: CASGLPRDRVGSPLHF
CDR3nt: TGTGCTAGTGGTTTGCCTCGGGACAGGGTAGGTTCACCCCTCCACTTT

v_gene: TRBV5-7
abundance: few
d_gene: -
j_gene: TRBJ1-3
CDR3aa: CASSAGVQGLVGNTIYF
CDR3nt: TGTGCCAGCAGCGCAGGGGTTCAGGGGTTAGTAGGCAACACCATATATTTT

v_gene: TRBV10-2
abundance: -
d_gene: TRBD1
j_gene: TRBJ2-4
CDR3aa: CASSDRVGQGADINIQYF
CDR3nt: TGCGCCAGCAGTGATCGGGTTGGACAGGGGGCGGATATTAACATTCAGTACTTC

v_gene: TRBV12-3/TRBV12-4
abundance: -
d_gene: -
j_gene: TRBJ1-5
CDR3aa: CASSSRPQPQHF
CDR3nt: TGTGCCAGCAGTTCCCGTCCGCAGCCCCAGCATTTT

v_gene: TRBV6-5
abundance: -
d_gene: -
j_gene: TRBJ1-3
CDR3aa: CASSSPGTPSGNTIYF
CDR3nt: TGTGCCAGCAGTTCCCCCGGGACACCCTCTGGAAACACCATATATTTT

v_gene: TRBV18
abundance: few
d_gene: -
j_gene: TRBJ1-1
CDR3aa: CASSPPLPMNTEAFF
CDR3nt: TGTGCCAGCTCACCACCTCTACCGATGAACACTGAAGCTTTCTTT

v_gene: TRBV9
abundance: -
d_gene: TRBD1
j_gene: TRBJ1-6
CDR3aa: CASSVGGTVNSPLHF
CDR3nt: TGTGCCAGCAGCGTAGGGGGGACAGTCAATTCACCCCTCCACTTT

v_gene: TRBV28
abundance: -
d_gene: TRBD1
j_gene: TRBJ1-1
CDR3aa: CASSWTGGLGTEAFF
CDR3nt: TGTGCCAGCAGTTGGACAGGGGGCTTGGGCACTGAAGCTTTCTTT

v_gene: TRBV10-3
abundance: -
d_gene: -
j_gene: TRBJ2-1
CDR3aa: CAIIAGREGYNEQFF
CDR3nt: TGTGCCATCATTGCGGGCAGGGAAGGCTACAATGAGCAGTTCTTC

v_gene: TRBV7-6
abundance: once
d_gene: TRBD2
j_gene: TRBJ2-1
CDR3aa: CASSRFTSAHNEQFF
CDR3nt: TGTGCCAGCAGTCGCTTCACTAGCGCCCACAATGAGCAGTTCTTC

v_gene: TRBV28
abundance: -
d_gene: -
j_gene: TRBJ1-6
CDR3aa: CASSLAPYRDRNGSPLHF
CDR3nt: TGTGCCAGCAGTTTAGCCCCGTACCGGGACCGGAATGGATCACCCCTCCACTTT

v_gene: TRBV10-3
abundance: -
d_gene: -
j_gene: TRBJ1-6
CDR3aa: CAIREDSSNSPLHF
CDR3nt: TGTGCCATCAGGGAGGACTCAAGCAATTCACCCCTCCACTTT

v_gene: TRBV5-8
abundance: once
d_gene: -
j_gene: TRBJ1-2
CDR3aa: CASSPSGAPFDGYTF
CDR3nt: TGTGCCAGCAGCCCCTCCGGGGCCCCCTTCGATGGCTACACCTTC

v_gene: TRBV28
abundance: -
d_gene: -
j_gene: TRBJ2-7
CDR3aa: CASTGGRSYEQYF
CDR3nt: TGTGCCAGCACCGGAGGACGCTCCTACGAGCAGTACTTC